The clone carrying this TCR beta chain was observed once. This entry belongs to a study of blood T cell repertoires in COVID-19. At the level of the study: Some COVID-19 samples were acute and others convalescent; all came from the United States, Italy and Spain. T cells, B-cell-depleted T cells, or PBMCs supplied cDNA or gDNA.

Per the original methods: Amplification of reference gene primers provided the estimated nucleated cell counts. The data were produced by immunoSEQ multiplex PCR, yet TCRdb's version contains in-frame clones alone and is incomplete. The DNA was the basis for D and trimming; V, J and clone size are from that table. The sample carries over 200,000 clones, 75% to 90% recorded once. This TCR came from a human donor in a cohort sampled during active COVID-19. Sequenced sample: peripheral blood.

The CDR3 DNA follows: TGTGCCAGCAGAACAGGGGTTCTCTCTGGAAACACCATATATTTT. Protein product: CASRTGVLSGNTIYF. The rearrangement joins TRBV6-5 to TRBJ1-3; 7 bases are a match to TRBD1. The trim removed 6 bases at V and 0 bases at J, leaving 5 bases unmatched. CDR1 MNHEY and CDR2 SVGAGI come from the germline V gene. There are 15 residues in the CDR3.